The 21 T cell receptor beta chains listed next were all sequenced from one sample in a study of T cell changes during pregnancy in multiple sclerosis. TCRdb's table, derived via immunoSEQ multiplex PCR, lists solely in-frame clones and lacks some. Of around 30,000 clones listed, 89% are singletons. Source: CD8+ T cells from peripheral blood mononuclear cells, taken in the second trimester of pregnancy. These receptors originate from a female donor with multiple sclerosis, enrolled in a pregnancy study.

The CDR3 sequence is CAIISTGPYTDTQYF. CDR3 coding DNA: TGTGCCATCATCTCCACAGGGCCCTACACAGATACGCAGTATTTT. This chain links TRBV7-9 with TRBJ2-3, with TRBD1 as a possible D gene (6 bases). CDR3 size: 15 residues. Trimming removed 10 bases from V and 2 bases from J, with 19 bases in between. Per germline, CDR1 SEHNR and CDR2 FQNEAQ (reference sequence).

The table lists this clone with a count of one. This chain uses TRBV5-1 with TRBJ2-2; the match to TRBD1 covers 7 bases. This CDR3 contains 16 residues. Germline trimming cut 4 bases from V and 4 bases from J; bases unmatched to any gene: 10. Germline V gene lookup returns CDR1 SGHRS and CDR2 YFSETQ. This CDR3 reads CASSPRDSVLTGELFF. In DNA, the CDR3 is TGCGCCAGCAGCCCCCGGGACAGCGTTCTCACCGGGGAGCTGTTTTTT.

This rearrangement joins TRBV5-4 to TRBJ1-1, with a possible D match to TRBD1 (5 bases). The length of the CDR3 is 12 residues. Germline V gene data show CDR1 as SGHNT and CDR2 as YYREEE (reference sequence). Trimming stripped 2 bases from V and 5 bases from J, with 7 bases between. The CDR3 region is CASSFAGTEAFF. The CDR3, as DNA: TGTGCCAGCAGCTTCGCAGGGACTGAAGCTTTCTTT.

CDR3 residues: CASSLEIAGGSGELFF. Written as DNA, the CDR3 is TGTGCCAGCAGTTTAGAGATAGCGGGAGGATCCGGGGAGCTGTTTTTT. This rearrangement joins TRBV28 to TRBJ2-2; 10 bases are a match to TRBD2. This CDR3 region has 16 residues. With 2 bases clipped from V and 6 bases from J, the junction kept 6 bases outside the gene matches. Germline CDR1 reads MDHEN; CDR2 reads SYDVKM. The variable domain in full, with the rest retrieved from reference TRBV28 and TRBJ2-2, is DVKVTQSSRYLVKRTGEKVFLECVQDMDHENMFWYRQDPGLGLRLIYFSYDVKMKEKGDIPEGYSVSREKKERFSLILESASTNQTSMYLCASSLEIAGGSGELFFGEGSRLTVL.

The genes are TRBV2 and TRBJ2-1; no firm D call. Germline values: CDR1 SNHLY, CDR2 FYNNEI. There are 14 residues in the CDR3. With 7 bases removed from V and 0 bases from J, the gap between germline ends came to 10 bases. CDR3 protein: CASTLTSSYNEQFF. CDR3 nucleotide sequence: TGTGCCAGCACTCTAACGAGCTCCTACAATGAGCAGTTCTTC.

J is TRBJ1-1 and V is TRBV9; a possible D gene is TRBD1 (6 bases). Trimming removed 3 bases at V and 2 bases at J, with 11 bases between. The CDR3 loop spans 14 amino acids. The germline gives CDR1 SGDLS, CDR2 YYNGEE. The DNA of the CDR3 is TGTGCCAGCAGCGGACGGACAGATAACACTGAAGCTTTCTTT. Residues: CASSGRTDNTEAFF.

The chain is built from TRBV2 and TRBJ2-7; tentatively, D is TRBD2 (5 bases). The CDR3 has 15 amino acids. V dropped 4 bases and J dropped 5 bases, with 18 bases sitting between them. CDR1 is SNHLY and CDR2 is FYNNEI in the germline V gene. This chain's CDR3 is CASSASRRNGDEQYF. CDR3 DNA sequence: TGTGCCAGCAGTGCTAGCAGGAGGAACGGGGACGAGCAGTACTTC.

This sequence joins TRBV13 and TRBJ2-1; 9 nucleotides agree with TRBD2. This CDR3 contains 15 residues. CDR1 is PRHDT, CDR2 FYEKMQ, per germline (reference sequence). With 3 bases clipped from V and 6 bases from J, the junction kept 6 bases outside the gene matches. CDR3 bases: TGTGCCAGCAGCTTCATAGCGGGAGCTCCCAATGAGCAGTTCTTC. It encodes CASSFIAGAPNEQFF.

The rearrangement links TRBV9 to TRBJ2-7; no firm D call. CDR3 length: 12 amino acids. The germline V gene has CDR1 SGDLS and CDR2 YYNGEE. Trimming removed 3 bases at V and 6 bases at J, with 10 bases between. The CDR3 sequence: CASSAPGPEQYF. CDR3 nucleotide sequence: TGTGCCAGCAGCGCCCCCGGTCCCGAGCAGTACTTC.

CDR3 sequence reads: CASSFGGRGGGETQYF. The CDR3 coding sequence is TGTGCCAGCAGTTTCGGGGGTCGCGGGGGAGGGGAGACCCAGTACTTC. The gene calls are TRBV27 and TRBJ2-5; 7 bases fit TRBD2. The J segment lost 5 bases and the V segment lost 3 bases, leaving 12 bases of the junction unmatched. The CDR3 is 16 residues long. Germline V gives CDR1 MNHEY, CDR2 SMNVEV (reference sequence).

The chain has TRBV5-1 and TRBJ2-1; D remains ambiguous. The CDR3 sequence is 13 residues long. Germline values: CDR1 SGHRS, CDR2 YFSETQ. The V end lost 4 bases, the J end lost 8 bases, and 13 bases lay between the germline ends. The CDR3, as DNA: TGCGCCAGCAGCCCTCTCCAACTTGATGAGCAGTTCTTC. This gives the protein CASSPLQLDEQFF.

The chain carries TRBV9 and TRBJ2-7, with D perhaps matching TRBD2 (6 bases). The germline V gene encodes CDR1 SGDLS and CDR2 YYNGEE. Trimming left V 1 base short and J 6 bases short, with 14 bases between. The CDR3 length is 14 residues. The CDR3 nucleotides are TGTGCCAGCAGCGTAAGGGGTTCCGGGGGCGAGCAGTACTTC. The encoded protein is CASSVRGSGGEQYF.

This sequence joins TRBV27 and TRBJ2-1; 7 positions match TRBD2. Germline CDR1 reads MNHEY; CDR2 reads SMNVEV (reference sequence). The junction had 14 bases not matched to a gene; V was cut back by 3 bases and J by 9 bases. This CDR3 contains 16 residues. The DNA for the CDR3 is TGTGCCAGCAGTTTTGGGGTAAGACTAGCCGGAGGTGAGCAGTTCTTC. It encodes CASSFGVRLAGGEQFF.

The chain employs TRBV9 and TRBJ2-1, with 9 bases fitting TRBD2. In germline, CDR1 is SGDLS, CDR2 YYNGEE. The CDR3 runs to 16 residues. After removal of 0 bases from V and 9 bases from J, the junction contained 10 bases not matched to a gene. CDR3 sequence: CASSVALGGGAGEQFF. The CDR3 DNA is TGTGCCAGCAGCGTAGCTCTGGGCGGGGGGGCGGGTGAGCAGTTCTTC.

The chain joins TRBV19 to TRBJ1-6; 9 positions agree with TRBD1. Looked up from germline, CDR1 is LNHDA and CDR2 is SQIVND (reference sequence). This CDR3 region has 14 residues. V was clipped by 8 bases and J by 8 bases; unmatched bases: 7. CDR3 DNA sequence: TGTGCCAGTCAGTCGGGGACAGGGTATTCACCCCTCCACTTT. This encodes CASQSGTGYSPLHF.

The rearrangement joins TRBV28 to TRBJ2-6; a possible D gene is TRBD2 (5 bases). Trimming took off 3 bases at V and 0 bases at J, with 18 bases between the two ends. Looked up from germline, CDR1 is MDHEN and CDR2 is SYDVKM. The CDR3 is 19 amino acids. CDR3 loop: CASSFLPGSHSSGANVLTF. In nucleotides, the CDR3 is TGTGCCAGCAGTTTTTTGCCGGGGTCTCATAGCTCTGGGGCCAACGTCCTGACTTTC.

This clone was seen a single time. The chain couples TRBV7-2 to TRBJ2-7, with a weak D call TRBD2 (7 bases). In germline, CDR1 is SGHTA, CDR2 FQGNSA. V was cut by 3 bases and J by 2 bases, with 14 bases left in between. This CDR3 has 15 amino acids. CDR3 DNA: TGTGCCAGCAGCTTGTACAGGGAGGGCACCTACGAGCAGTACTTC. Amino acid sequence: CASSLYREGTYEQYF.

The chain has TRBV28 and TRBJ1-1; weak D call: TRBD1 (6 bases). The CDR3 length is 18 residues. In germline, CDR1 is MDHEN, CDR2 SYDVKM. Trimming took off 2 bases at V and 3 bases at J, with 22 bases between the two ends. The CDR3, as DNA: TGTGCCAGCAGTTTAAGGTGGTCGCGCAGGGGTTCGGACACTGAAGCTTTCTTT. Its translation is CASSLRWSRRGSDTEAFF.

This sequence joins TRBV28 and TRBJ2-7; 15 bases are shared with TRBD2. Losses at the gene ends were 5 bases for V and 2 bases for J; bases not matched to a gene: 10. The germline gives CDR1 MDHEN, CDR2 SYDVKM. The CDR3 runs 18 residues. The DNA for the CDR3 is TGTGCCAGCAGTAGTCCCCTAAGGACTAGCGGGAGGGCCTACGAGCAGTACTTC. Translation gives CASSSPLRTSGRAYEQYF.

CDR3 bases: TGTGCCAGCAGTTTATCTCCGGGCAGGGCGCACACTGAAGCTTTCTTT. It codes for CASSLSPGRAHTEAFF. V usage is TRBV27 and J usage is TRBJ1-1; the D gene is possibly TRBD1 (5 bases). CDR3 size: 16 residues. Per the germline V gene, CDR1 is MNHEY and CDR2 is SMNVEV (reference sequence). Trimming shortened V by 0 bases and J by 3 bases, and 14 bases separated the two germline ends.

The chain joins TRBV29-1 to TRBJ2-5; 7 bases are shared with TRBD1. This CDR3 contains 15 residues. Trimming at V came to 7 bases and at J to 2 bases, leaving 13 bases not matched to a gene. Germline V gene sequence: CDR1 SQVTM, CDR2 ANQGSEA. The CDR3 coding sequence is TGCAGCGCTACCGAAATCTGGGACAGACAAGAGACCCAGTACTTC. It specifies CSATEIWDRQETQYF.